The entry below gives a single T cell receptor beta chain sequence along with its context. Its antigen is currently unknown. The sample originates from a study of T cell responses to AZD1222 COVID-19 vaccine. Sequencing used immunoSEQ multiplex PCR; TCRdb keeps in-frame clones, though not all of them. The data contain approximately 150,000 clones, approximately 90% of them singletons. Findings and limits, study-wide: Unmutated variant regions reportedly attract nearly half of all spike-specific TCRs. Among AZD1222 vaccinees, only 5 to 7 were seropositive at baseline.

Sequencing was performed on peripheral blood, taken on day 0 of AZD1222 vaccination. This TCR was recovered from an adult in good health.

CDR3 coding DNA: TGTGCCAGCAGGCCTACAGGGGGAAGCTATGGCTACACCTTC. Encoded protein: CASRPTGGSYGYTF. The chain combines TRBV2 with TRBJ1-2, with 8 bases that match TRBD1. CDR1 and CDR2 from the germline V gene are SNHLY and FYNNEI. The CDR3 is 14 residues long. The J segment lost 4 bases and the V segment lost 6 bases, leaving 7 bases of the junction unmatched. Together with reference TRBV2 and TRBJ1-2, the CDR3 gives the full variable domain: EPEVTQTPSHQVTQMGQEVILRCVPISNHLYFYWYRQILGQKVEFLVSFYNNEISEKSEIFDDQFSVERPDGSNFTLKIRSTKLEDSAMYFCASRPTGGSYGYTFGSGTRLTVV.